Sequencing of this T cell receptor (beta chain) was carried out in a study of blood T cell repertoires in COVID-19. Study in general: COVID-19 samples, acute and convalescent, were from the United States, Italy and Spain.

TCRdb keeps only in-frame clones here, not all; method: immunoSEQ multiplex PCR. The sample includes some 150,000 clones, about 80% seen only once; the top ten take over 2.5%. This CDR3 is 11 amino acids long. Germline V CDR1 and CDR2: MNHEY, SVGEGT. V shed 5 bases and J shed 4 bases, with 5 bases lying between them. Sequencing used peripheral blood. The rearrangement links TRBV6-2 or TRBV6-3 to TRBJ2-5, with D unclear. The receptor was isolated from a human donor with acute or convalescent COVID-19. The donor label of this sample is uncertain. The CDR3 nucleotides read TGTGCCAGCAGTCTGCGAGAGACCCAGTACTTC. This translates into CASSLRETQYF.